A selection of T cell receptor beta chains follows, all from one sample in a study of blood T cell repertoires in COVID-19. TCRdb's copy holds only in-frame clones and misses some; the assay was immunoSEQ multiplex PCR. This sample has roughly 200,000 clones, with about three quarters found just once. Sequenced: peripheral blood. These receptors were collected from a woman older than 75 with active or convalescent COVID-19. The CDR3 runs from the conserved cysteine through the conserved F or W. D genes are given only for firm matches. Rows give clone size only sometimes, using once, few, many, or a class for an expanded clone.

len,v_gene,d_gene,abundance,j_gene,CDR3nt,CDR3aa
17,TRBV7-2,TRBD2,NA,TRBJ2-7,TGTGCCAGCAGCTTCAGGACTAGCGGGGGCTTCAGATACGAGCAGTACTTC,CASSFRTSGGFRYEQYF
17,TRBV5-1,NA,NA,TRBJ2-2,TGCGCCAGCAGCCCCCGCCACAGCCTCGCGAACACCGGGGAGCTGTTTTTT,CASSPRHSLANTGELFF
16,TRBV7-2,TRBD2,NA,TRBJ2-5,TGTGCCAGCAGCTTAGGATCAGCGGGGGGGCTGGGGACCCAGTACTTC,CASSLGSAGGLGTQYF
16,TRBV11-1,NA,NA,TRBJ2-5,TGTGCCAGCAGCTTAGGTGGGGCAGAAGGGGAAGAGACCCAGTACTTC,CASSLGGAEGEETQYF
16,TRBV5-1,TRBD1,NA,TRBJ1-1,TGCGCCAGCAGCTTGGCCGGGACAGGGACGAACACTGAAGCTTTCTTT,CASSLAGTGTNTEAFF
14,TRBV5-1,NA,few,TRBJ2-3,TGCGCCAGCAAGAGGACGGGGGTGACGGATACGCAGTATTTT,CASKRTGVTDTQYF
15,TRBV3-1/TRBV3-2,TRBD1,NA,TRBJ2-1,TGTGCCAGCAGCCAAGGCCGCAGGGGGCGGAGTGAGCAGTTCTTC,CASSQGRRGRSEQFF
16,TRBV5-6,TRBD1,NA,TRBJ1-6,TGTGCCAGCAGCTTAGTAACAGGGGTCTATAATTCACCCCTCCACTTT,CASSLVTGVYNSPLHF
13,TRBV27,NA,NA,TRBJ1-1,TGTGCCAGCAGTAGCGGGGGGAACACTGAAGCTTTCTTT,CASSSGGNTEAFF
18,TRBV5-4,TRBD2,few,TRBJ2-2,TGTGCCAGCAGCTTGGACTCGGGACTAGCGGAGAACACCGGGGAGCTGTTTTTT,CASSLDSGLAENTGELFF
11,TRBV6-5,NA,NA,TRBJ1-1,TGTGCCATCGGACTCTTTACTGAAGCTTTCTTT,CAIGLFTEAFF
14,TRBV15,TRBD1,NA,TRBJ1-2,TGTGCCACCGGGACAGGGAGGGGAGTGAGTGGCTACACCTTC,CATGTGRGVSGYTF
14,TRBV28,NA,NA,TRBJ1-2,TGTGCCAGCAGTTTCCCCGGCGGAACTCAGGGCTACACCTTC,CASSFPGGTQGYTF
15,TRBV5-5,NA,NA,TRBJ2-7,TGTGCCAGCAGCTTGGGAGCGGCCCCCGGGTACGAGCAGTACTTC,CASSLGAAPGYEQYF
15,TRBV27,TRBD2,few,TRBJ2-7,TGTGCCAGCAACCGCCTAGCGGGGAACTCCTACGAGCAGTACTTC,CASNRLAGNSYEQYF
16,TRBV24-1,TRBD2,NA,TRBJ2-3,TGTGCCACCAGTGATTTGACTAGCGGGGGGCCAGATACGCAGTATTTT,CATSDLTSGGPDTQYF
14,TRBV5-6,TRBD2,NA,TRBJ2-5,TGTGCCAGCAGCAGTAGCGGGGTGCAAGAGACCCAGTACTTC,CASSSSGVQETQYF
11,TRBV24-1,NA,NA,TRBJ2-1,TGTGCCACCAGTGACTACCGGAGACAGTTCTTC,CATSDYRRQFF
15,TRBV5-1,NA,NA,TRBJ1-6,TGCGCCAGCAGCTTAAGGGACATCCATAATTCACCCCTCCACTTT,CASSLRDIHNSPLHF
15,TRBV27,TRBD2,few,TRBJ2-5,TGTGCCAGCAGTTCCACGGGACTAATTCAAGAGACCCAGTACTTC,CASSSTGLIQETQYF
16,TRBV9,NA,NA,TRBJ1-2,TGTGCCAGCAGCGTAGGAGGGTTGGGCGTTAACTATGGCTACACCTTC,CASSVGGLGVNYGYTF